This T cell receptor (beta chain) was identified during a study of T cells in Graves' hyperthyroidism and ophthalmopathy. Findings and caveats of the study: Model-based prediction identified ophthalmopathy a median around seven months prior to its onset.

TCR beta CDR3 regions were amplified from RNA transcripts. The HTBI set primed first-round TCR CDR3 RT-PCR. TCRdb ran MiXCR on the multiplex PCR reads and lists one entry per CDR3 protein. The sample gives fewer than 400,000 distinct CDR3 sequences, over 12% of which show up once; approximately 27% is in the top ten. The CDR3 has 13 residues. V lost 5 bases and J lost 7; bases outside the gene matches: 6. Germline lookup yields CDR1 DFQATT and CDR2 SNEGSKA (reference sequence). This clonotype has ten or more counts. The antigen is not known. This sequence joins TRBV20-1 and TRBJ2-1; 9 nucleotides match TRBD2. The sequence derives from a man aged 45-65 years with Graves' ophthalmopathy. Sequencing was done on a sample of blood. This chain's CDR3 is CSASTSGQNEQFF. CDR3 DNA sequence: TGCAGTGCTTCTACTAGCGGGCAAAATGAGCAGTTCTTC.